The entry below describes one TCR beta chain. This sample was taken from a study of read filtering for tumor transcriptome and immune sequencing. This library used around 400 ng RNA and molecular barcoded adaptors spanning alpha/delta and beta/gamma chains. TCRdb redid the calling of the reads with MiXCR, one entry per CDR3 protein. In the table there are about 37,000 distinct CDR3 sequences, roughly 15% of which are singletons. The CDR3 length is 15 residues. Germline V CDR1 and CDR2: SNHLY, FYNNEI. The V end lost 3 bases, the J end lost 7 bases, and 16 bases lay between the germline ends. The sequence was collected from a donor aged 40 or older with multiple myeloma. Specimen: a population of CD138-negative cells sorted from bone marrow. The chain has TRBV2 and TRBJ1-5, with a possible D match to TRBD1 (6 bases). In DNA, the CDR3 is TGTGCCAGCAGTGAGGAAGGGGGGGCGCGACAGCCCCAGCATTTT. This translates into CASSEEGGARQPQHF. Supplemented by reference TRBV2 and TRBJ1-5, the full variable domain reads EPEVTQTPSHQVTQMGQEVILRCVPISNHLYFYWYRQILGQKVEFLVSFYNNEISEKSEIFDDQFSVERPDGSNFTLKIRSTKLEDSAMYFCASSEEGGARQPQHFGDGTRLSIL.